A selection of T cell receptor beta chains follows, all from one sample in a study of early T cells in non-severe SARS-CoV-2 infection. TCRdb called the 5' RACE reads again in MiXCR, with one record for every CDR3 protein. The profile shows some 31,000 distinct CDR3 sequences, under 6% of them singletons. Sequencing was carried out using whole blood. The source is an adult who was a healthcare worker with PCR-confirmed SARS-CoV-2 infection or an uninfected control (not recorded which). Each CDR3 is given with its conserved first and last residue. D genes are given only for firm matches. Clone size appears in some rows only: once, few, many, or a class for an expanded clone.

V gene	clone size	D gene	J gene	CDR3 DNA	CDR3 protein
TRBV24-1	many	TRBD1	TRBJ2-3	TGTGCCACCAGTGATTTGGGGACAGGGGCCACAGATACGCAGTATTTT	CATSDLGTGATDTQYF
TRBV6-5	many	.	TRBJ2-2	TGTGCCAGCAGGCGCACCGGGGAGCTGTTTTTT	CASRRTGELFF
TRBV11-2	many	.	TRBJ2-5	TGTGCCAGCAGCATAATAGCAGAACAAGAGACCCAGTACTTC	CASSIIAEQETQYF
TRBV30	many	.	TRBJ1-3	TGTGCCTGGAGGACAGGTGGATTCTCTGGAAACACCATATATTTT	CAWRTGGFSGNTIYF
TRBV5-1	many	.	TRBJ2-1	TGCGCCAGCAGACGTGACTACAATGAGCAGTTCTTC	CASRRDYNEQFF
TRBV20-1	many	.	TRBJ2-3	TGCAGTGCGTTGACCGGGACGTTCACAGATACGCAGTATTTT	CSALTGTFTDTQYF
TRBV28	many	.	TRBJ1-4	TGTGCCAGCAGTCGACAGCTTACAGCGGATGAAAAACTGTTTTTT	CASSRQLTADEKLFF
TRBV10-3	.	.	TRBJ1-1	TGTGCCACTTCGGACGGAGGGTTCCTTGAAGCTTTCTTT	CATSDGGFLEAFF
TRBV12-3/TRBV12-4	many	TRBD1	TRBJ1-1	TGTGCCAGCAGTGACACGGCAGGGGGGACTGAAGCTTTCTTT	CASSDTAGGTEAFF
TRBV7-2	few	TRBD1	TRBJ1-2	TGTGCCAGCAGCTTGGGGACAGGCATCACTAACTATGGCTACACCTTC	CASSLGTGITNYGYTF
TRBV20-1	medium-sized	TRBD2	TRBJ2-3	TGCAGTGCTCGATCTAGCGGGAGAGCAGATACGCAGTATTTT	CSARSSGRADTQYF
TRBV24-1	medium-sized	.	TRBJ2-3	TGTGCCACCAGTGACCTGAGCACAGATACGCAGTATTTT	CATSDLSTDTQYF
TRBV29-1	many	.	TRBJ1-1	TGCAGCGTTGTCAGGCAGACGAACACTGAAGCTTTCTTT	CSVVRQTNTEAFF
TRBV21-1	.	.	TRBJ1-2	TGTGCCAGCACACTCCCGTGGGGGGACTATGGCTACACCTTC	CASTLPWGDYGYTF
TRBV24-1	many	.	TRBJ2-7	TGTGCCACCAGTGATGGGCCGGTGGAAGTCTACGAGCAGTACTTC	CATSDGPVEVYEQYF